What follows describes a single TCR beta chain. Its specificity is not known. V was shortened by 6 bases and J by 6 bases, with 22 bases between the two germline ends. Germline CDR1 reads SQVTM; CDR2 reads ANQGSEA. This CDR3 has 15 residues. The sample is drawn from a study of graft-versus-host responses after intestinal transplantation. Study information: Each transplant was multivisceral, liver-intestinal, or isolated intestinal.

Method: immunoSEQ multiplex PCR; TCRdb's copy keeps in-frame clones and lacks some. The sample shows 90,000 to 150,000 clones, 95% of them seen only once. The J gene is TRBJ2-3, the V gene TRBV29-1, with D possibly TRBD2 on 5 matching bases. This sequence originates from a human donor who received an intestinal transplant. The sample consisted of unstimulated CD8+ T cells sorted from spleen or lymph node cells, taken before intestinal transplant. The CDR3 DNA is TGCAGCGTGGACGCCGGGCTAGCAGTCGAGGATACGCAGTATTTT. This gives the protein CSVDAGLAVEDTQYF.